The sequence of this TCR beta chain was determined in a study of beta chain features in type 1 diabetes. The CDR3 extends over 17 amino acids. Whole-study findings and limits: Patients with Type 1 diabetes showed moderately but significantly shorter TCRB CDR3s in all four CD4+ subsets. The VDJ junctions of type 1 diabetes patients carried fewer insertions and more deletions.

Isolated RNA was reverse transcribed in full, so expressed TCRB transcripts were sequenced. Regulatory, naive and central memory T cell samples averaged roughly 4 million reads. Here immunoSEQ multiplex PCR was the method, and the copy in TCRdb shows in-frame clones only, minus some. The sample records over 700,000 clones, roughly 17% being singletons. The authors took one heparinised blood draw, averaging roughly 100 mL, from each donor. About this clone itself: Its antigen is not known.

This clonotype was obtained from a woman between 18 and 29 years old in good health. The chain employs TRBV12-2 and TRBJ2-1. TRBV12-2 constitutes a pseudogene. The source material was naive CD4+ T cells from blood. CDR3 amino acids: CASRLELKGGTYNEQFF. CDR3 sequence (DNA): TGTGCAAGTCGCTTAGAGCTAAAAGGGGGGACCTACAATGAGCAGTTCTTC.